Shown below are 4 T cell receptor beta chains from a single sample sequenced in a study of T cell clones after liver transplantation. TCRdb's table, derived via immunoSEQ multiplex PCR, lists solely in-frame clones and lacks some. The table has about 72,000 clones, roughly 90% seen once. This material consisted of CD4+ T cells from blood, taken before liver transplant. The receptors here all came from a human donor who received a liver transplant.

This chain uses TRBV7-2 with TRBJ1-4; D unresolved. This CDR3 region has 15 residues. Germline V gene data show CDR1 as SGHTA and CDR2 as FQGNSA. With 4 bases removed from V and 8 bases from J, the gap between germline ends came to 17 bases. The CDR3 region has the DNA TGTGCCAGCAGCTCCAATCCGGGAACCCGGGAAAAACTGTTTTTT. Translating gives CASSSNPGTREKLFF. Full variable domain (remainder filled in from reference TRBV7-2 and TRBJ1-4): GAGVSQSPSNKVTEKGKDVELRCDPISGHTALYWYRQSLGQGLEFLIYFQGNSAPDKSGLPSDRFSAERTGGSVSTLTIQRTQQEDSAVYLCASSSNPGTREKLFFGSGTQLSVL.

The chain is built from TRBV2 and TRBJ2-2; 12 bases are shared with TRBD2. Germline trimming cut 6 bases from V and 11 bases from J; bases unmatched to any gene: 10. Looked up from germline, CDR1 is SNHLY and CDR2 is FYNNEI. The CDR3 is 15 residues long. The CDR3 bases are TGTGCCAGCAGGAGGCTGACTAGCGGGAGACGAGAGCTGTTTTTT. Protein product: CASRRLTSGRRELFF.

This chain connects TRBV5-1 to TRBJ2-5; TRBD2 matches 7 bases. Germline V gene data show CDR1 as SGHRS and CDR2 as YFSETQ. The CDR3 contains 16 residues. V gave up 0 bases and J gave up 5 bases; unmatched junction bases: 10. The chain's CDR3 is CASSLGIAGVGETQYF. CDR3 bases: TGCGCCAGCAGCTTGGGGATTGCGGGAGTGGGGGAGACCCAGTACTTC.

The chain carries TRBV7-6 and TRBJ2-7, with D possibly matching TRBD2 (5 bases). CDR3 length: 13 amino acids. Trimming stripped 0 bases from V and 4 bases from J, with 7 bases between. Germline V gives CDR1 SGHVS, CDR2 FNYEAQ. Written as DNA, the CDR3 is TGTGCCAGCAGCTTAGCGGAGGAATACGAGCAGTACTTC. Protein sequence: CASSLAEEYEQYF.